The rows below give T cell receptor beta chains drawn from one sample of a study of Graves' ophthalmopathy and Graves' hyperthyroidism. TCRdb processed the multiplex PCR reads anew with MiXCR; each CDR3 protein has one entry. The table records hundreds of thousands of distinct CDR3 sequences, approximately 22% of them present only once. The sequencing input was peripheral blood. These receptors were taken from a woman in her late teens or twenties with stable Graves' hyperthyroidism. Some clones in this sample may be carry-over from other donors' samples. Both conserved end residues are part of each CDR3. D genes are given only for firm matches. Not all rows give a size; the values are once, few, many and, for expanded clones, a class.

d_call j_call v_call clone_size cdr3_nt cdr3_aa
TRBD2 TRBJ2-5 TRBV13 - TGTGCCAGCAGCTTTAGGACTAGCGGGAGGGCCGGAAGGGAGACCCAGTACTTC CASSFRTSGRAGRETQYF
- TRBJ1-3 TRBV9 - TGTGCCAGCAGCGGACAGGACTCTGGAAACACCATATATTTT CASSGQDSGNTIYF
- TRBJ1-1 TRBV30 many TGTGCCTGGACTGGCAGAACTGAAGCTTTCTTT CAWTGRTEAFF
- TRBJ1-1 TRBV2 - TGTGCCAGCAGTGTCGAGAAGAACACTGAAGCTTTCTTT CASSVEKNTEAFF
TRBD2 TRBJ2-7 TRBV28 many TGTGCCAGCAGCGACACGGGGGGAACGGGCTCCTACGAGCAGTACTTC CASSDTGGTGSYEQYF
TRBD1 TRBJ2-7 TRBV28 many TGTGCCAGCACCACAGACAGGGTACGCTACGAGCAGTACTTC CASTTDRVRYEQYF
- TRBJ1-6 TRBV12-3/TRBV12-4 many TGTGCCAGCAGCTATTCCTCTAAGTTTGTGGATTCACCCCTCCACTTT CASSYSSKFVDSPLHF
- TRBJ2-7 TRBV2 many TGTGCCAGCATGTGGGATTTAACCTACGAGCAGTACTTC CASMWDLTYEQYF
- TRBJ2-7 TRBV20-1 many TGCAGTGCAGAGAGGACGGGATTTTCCTACGAGCAGTACTTC CSAERTGFSYEQYF
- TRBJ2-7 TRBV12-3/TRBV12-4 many TGTGCCAGCAGTCCCCCCCAGGACAACTACGAGCAGTACTTC CASSPPQDNYEQYF
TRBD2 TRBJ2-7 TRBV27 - TGTGCCAGCAGGCCTGGACTAGCGGCTTACGAGCAGTACTTC CASRPGLAAYEQYF
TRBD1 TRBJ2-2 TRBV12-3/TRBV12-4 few TGTGCCAGCAGTAGCCGCCTTGAGGGGGCGCTTACCGGGGAGCTGTTTTTT CASSSRLEGALTGELFF
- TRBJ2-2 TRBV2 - TGTGCCAGCAGAGGGGAAATGAACACCGGGGAGCTGTTTTTT CASRGEMNTGELFF
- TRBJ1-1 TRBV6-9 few TGTGCCAGCAGTCCCGACCTACTACTGAACACTGAAGCTTTCTTT CASSPDLLLNTEAFF
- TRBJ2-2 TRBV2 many TGTGCCAGCACCCCCAGGGGGGGACGTGACACCGGGGAGCTGTTTTTT CASTPRGGRDTGELFF
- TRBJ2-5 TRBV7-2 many TGTGCCAGCAGCTTAGAGTCAGGGAAGGGGGAGACCCAGTACTTC CASSLESGKGETQYF
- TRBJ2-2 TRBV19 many TGTGCCAGTAAACCTACGGCCGGGGCCGACGGGGAGCTGTTTTTT CASKPTAGADGELFF
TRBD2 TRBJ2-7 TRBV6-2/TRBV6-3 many TGTGCCAGCAGCGACAGACTAGCGGGAGTCCCGGAGTACTTC CASSDRLAGVPEYF
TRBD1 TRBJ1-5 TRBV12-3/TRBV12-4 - TGTGCCAGCAGTTTATTAGGGCAGGGGGGCAATCAGCCCCAGCATTTT CASSLLGQGGNQPQHF
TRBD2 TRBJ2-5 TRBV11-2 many TGTGCCAGCAGCCCACTAGCGGCCAGGAAGACCCAGTACTTC CASSPLAARKTQYF
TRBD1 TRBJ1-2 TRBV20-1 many TGCAGTGCTAGGTCAAGGGACAGGGTAGTTTATGGCTACACCTTC CSARSRDRVVYGYTF
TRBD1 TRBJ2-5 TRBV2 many TGTGCCAGCAGCTCCGACAGGGCTGAGACCCAGTACTTC CASSSDRAETQYF
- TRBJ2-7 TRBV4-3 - TGCGCCAGCAGCCAAGTCGGGAGCCCCTACGAGCAGTACTTC CASSQVGSPYEQYF
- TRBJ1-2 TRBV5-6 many TGTGCCAGCAGCTTGGATAGGGCCCACTTCTATGGCTACACCTTC CASSLDRAHFYGYTF
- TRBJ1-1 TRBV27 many TGTGCCAGCAGTGCGGACAGAGCCATGAACACTGAAGCTTTCTTT CASSADRAMNTEAFF
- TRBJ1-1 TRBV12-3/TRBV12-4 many TGTGCCAGCAGTAGACAGCTTCACACTGAAGCTTTCTTT CASSRQLHTEAFF
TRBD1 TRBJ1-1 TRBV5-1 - TGCGCCAGCAGCAACCGGACAGGGACGAACACTGAAGCTTTCTTT CASSNRTGTNTEAFF
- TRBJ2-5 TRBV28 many TGTGCCAGCAGTTTACGGCCTCGGGGCCAAGAGACCCAGTACTTC CASSLRPRGQETQYF
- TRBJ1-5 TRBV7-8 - TGTGCCAGCAGCTTAGGGATCGCAGGCAATCAGCCCCAGCATTTT CASSLGIAGNQPQHF
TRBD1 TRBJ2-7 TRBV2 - TGTGCCAGCAGTGAAGACAGGGGGCTCTCCTACGAGCAGTACTTC CASSEDRGLSYEQYF
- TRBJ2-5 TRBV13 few TGTGCCAGCAGCTTAACGGGGATGGGGACCCAGTACTTC CASSLTGMGTQYF
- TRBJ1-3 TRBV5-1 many TGCGCCAGCGGTACAGGGTCTGGAAACACCATATATTTT CASGTGSGNTIYF
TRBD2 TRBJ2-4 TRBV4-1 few TGCGCCAGCAGCCAAGTGACTAGCGGGGAGAGACACATTCAGTACTTC CASSQVTSGERHIQYF
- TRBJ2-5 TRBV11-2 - TGTGCCAGCAGCCTGTGGGGGGCAGACTCACAAGAGACCCAGTACTTC CASSLWGADSQETQYF
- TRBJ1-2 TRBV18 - TGTGCCAGCTCGCCCTCGGAGGTAAAGTTTGGCTACACCTTC CASSPSEVKFGYTF
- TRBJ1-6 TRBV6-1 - TGTGCCAGCAGGCAGGACTCAAGGAATAATTCACCCCTCCACTTT CASRQDSRNNSPLHF
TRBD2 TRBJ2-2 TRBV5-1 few TGCGCCAGTAGCGGGACGGAGAGGACCGGGGAGCTGTTTTTT CASSGTERTGELFF
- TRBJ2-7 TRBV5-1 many TGCGCCAGCAGCTTGGGCGCCGGAGGGGAGCAGTACTTC CASSLGAGGEQYF
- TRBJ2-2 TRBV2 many TGTGCCAGCAGGGGTGACAGACGGACGGGGACCGGGGAGCTGTTTTTT CASRGDRRTGTGELFF
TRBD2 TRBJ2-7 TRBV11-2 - TGTGCCAGCAGCCTATCACATCGACTAGCGGGCTCCTACGAGCAGTACTTC CASSLSHRLAGSYEQYF
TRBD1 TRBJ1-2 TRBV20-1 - TGCAGTGCCATACCGGGACAGGGAGTACGTGGCTACACCTTC CSAIPGQGVRGYTF
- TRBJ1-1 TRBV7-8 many TGTGCCAGCAGCACCAAGGCAGGGAGGACCCCTGAAGCTTTCTTT CASSTKAGRTPEAFF
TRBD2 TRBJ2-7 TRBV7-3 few TGTGCCAGTAGCTTCGGGGGGAGGTTCTACGAGCAGTACTTC CASSFGGRFYEQYF
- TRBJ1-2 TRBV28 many TGTGCCAGCACCAGTGGGGGCGCTCCTAACTATGGCTACACCTTC CASTSGGAPNYGYTF
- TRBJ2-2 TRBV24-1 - TGTGCCACCAGTGACCCGGGACACAACACCGGGGAGCTGTTTTTT CATSDPGHNTGELFF